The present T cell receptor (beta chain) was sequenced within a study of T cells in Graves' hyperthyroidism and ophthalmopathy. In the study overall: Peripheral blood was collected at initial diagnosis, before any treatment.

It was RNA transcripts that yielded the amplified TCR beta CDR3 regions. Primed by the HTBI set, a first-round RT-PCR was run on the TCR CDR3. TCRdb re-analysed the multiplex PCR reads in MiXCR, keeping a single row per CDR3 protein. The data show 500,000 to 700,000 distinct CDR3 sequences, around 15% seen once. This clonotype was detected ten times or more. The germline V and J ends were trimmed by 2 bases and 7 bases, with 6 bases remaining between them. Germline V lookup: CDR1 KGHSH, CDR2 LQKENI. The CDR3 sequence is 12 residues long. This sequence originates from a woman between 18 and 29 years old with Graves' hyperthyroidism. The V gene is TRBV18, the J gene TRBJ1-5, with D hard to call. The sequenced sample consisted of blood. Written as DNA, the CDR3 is TGTGCCAGCTCACCAGGAGAACAGCCCCAGCATTTT. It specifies CASSPGEQPQHF.